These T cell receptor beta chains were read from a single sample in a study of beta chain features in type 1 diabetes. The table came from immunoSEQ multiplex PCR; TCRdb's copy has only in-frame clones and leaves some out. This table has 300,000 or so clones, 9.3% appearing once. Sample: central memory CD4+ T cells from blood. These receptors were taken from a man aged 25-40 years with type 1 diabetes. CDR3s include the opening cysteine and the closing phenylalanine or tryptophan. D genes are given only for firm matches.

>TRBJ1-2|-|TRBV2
CASKGSPQGGYTF
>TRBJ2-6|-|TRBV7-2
CASSIDQGGANVLTF
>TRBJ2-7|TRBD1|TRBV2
CASSPGQGARNEQYF
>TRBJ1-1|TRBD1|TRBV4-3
CASSQDHAGGGTEAFF
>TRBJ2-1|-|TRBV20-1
CSARRYNEQFF
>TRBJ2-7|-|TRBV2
CASQMGGSSYEQYF
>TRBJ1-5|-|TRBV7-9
CASSLAGNSNQPQHF
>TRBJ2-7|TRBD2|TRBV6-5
CASSYSTGRYEQYF
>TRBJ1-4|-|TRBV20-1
CSASWDLTVFF
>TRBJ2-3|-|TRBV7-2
CASSLAAGGGDTQYF
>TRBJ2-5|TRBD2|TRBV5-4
CASSFRLAGGPVETQYF
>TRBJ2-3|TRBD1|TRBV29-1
CSVADPGQGLYTQYF
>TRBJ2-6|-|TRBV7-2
CASSLTGTGANVLTF
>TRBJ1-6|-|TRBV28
CATYSGTFYNSPLHF
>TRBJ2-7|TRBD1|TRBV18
CASSRDRESEQYF
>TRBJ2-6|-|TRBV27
CASSQPRGAGANVLTF
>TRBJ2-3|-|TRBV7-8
CASSLTWLDTRSTDTQYF
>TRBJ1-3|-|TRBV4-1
CASSQDGPGGNTIYF
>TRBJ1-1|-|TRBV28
CASSPRQAEAFF
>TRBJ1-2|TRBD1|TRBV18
CASSPSGTGIDGYTF
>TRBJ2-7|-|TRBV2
CATIRDGPSYEQYF
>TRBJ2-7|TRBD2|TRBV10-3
CAISESTSLFEQYF
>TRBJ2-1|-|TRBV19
CASSIIAGWSEQFF
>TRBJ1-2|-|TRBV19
CASSIDRFDSANYGYTF